This T cell receptor (beta chain) was sequenced in a study of OX40 agonist ivuxolimab in advanced cancers. Overall study context: Therapy given before enrollment (anti-PD-1, anti-PD-L1 or anti-CTLA-4) was allowed, and roughly 42% had some.

V shed 4 bases and J 2 bases; nucleotides not matched to a gene: 3. The germline gives CDR1 LNHDA, CDR2 SQIVND (reference sequence). There are 14 residues in the CDR3. Study observations and caveats: At 0.1 to 3.0 mg/kg and by week 6, clonal expansion occurred in CD4+ and CD8+ blood T cells.

Turning to this clone: Its matching antigen is unknown.

Generated by immunoSEQ multiplex PCR, the TCRdb table keeps only in-frame clones and is missing some. The table shows approximately 70,000 clones, with roughly 80% occurring only once. The TCR originated in an adult with an advanced solid tumor such as melanoma, head and neck, liver or kidney cancer. The chain combines TRBV19 with TRBJ2-5, with 8 bases fitting TRBD1. Source: CD4+ or CD8+ T cells sorted from blood, taken in a trial of the OX40 agonist ivuxolimab. The CDR3 reads CASSTQGEQETQYF. The CDR3 DNA reads as TGTGCCAGTAGTACACAGGGGGAGCAAGAGACCCAGTACTTC.